The sequence of this T cell receptor (beta chain) was determined in a study of blood T cells in healthy people across ages. The CDR3 has 16 amino acids. The V gene's germline CDR1 is DFQATT and CDR2 SNEGSKA (reference sequence). With V trimmed by 5 bases and J by 8 bases, 15 bases remained unmatched. PCR was performed a second time for about 6 to 12 cycles using a sample-barcoded 5' primer and a J-beta primer mix. Every cDNA molecule carried a tag from a template-switch adaptor bearing 12 random nucleotides. TCRdb independently ran MiXCR on the 5' RACE reads; one entry per CDR3 protein. Of around 2 million distinct CDR3 sequences listed, about 39% were seen once; the top ten hold about 23%. This clonotype was counted a few times.

The specimen sequenced was blood. The chain is built from TRBV20-1 and TRBJ2-1; 10 bases align to TRBD2. The receptor was derived from a human donor in good health. The CDR3 protein is CSAPGRTSGGAHEQFF. In DNA, the CDR3 is TGCAGTGCTCCAGGGAGGACGAGCGGGGGGGCTCATGAGCAGTTCTTC.